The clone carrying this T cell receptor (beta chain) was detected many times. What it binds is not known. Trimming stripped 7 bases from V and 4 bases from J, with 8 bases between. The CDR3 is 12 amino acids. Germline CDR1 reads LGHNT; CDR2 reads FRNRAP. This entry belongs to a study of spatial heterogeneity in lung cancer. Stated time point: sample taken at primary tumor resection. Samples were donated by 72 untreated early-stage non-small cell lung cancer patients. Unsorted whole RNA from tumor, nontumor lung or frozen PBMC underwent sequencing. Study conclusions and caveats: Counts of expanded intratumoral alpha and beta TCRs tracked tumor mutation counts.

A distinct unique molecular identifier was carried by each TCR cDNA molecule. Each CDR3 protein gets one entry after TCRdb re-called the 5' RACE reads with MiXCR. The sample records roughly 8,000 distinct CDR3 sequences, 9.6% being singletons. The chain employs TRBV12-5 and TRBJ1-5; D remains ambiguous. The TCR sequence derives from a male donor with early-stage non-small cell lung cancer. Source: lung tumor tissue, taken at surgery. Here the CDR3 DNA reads TGTGCTAGTGCCCCCATTAATCAGCCCCAGCATTTT. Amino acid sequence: CASAPINQPQHF.